The 24 T cell receptor beta chains reported below all come from one sample, sequenced in a study of blood T cells in healthy people across ages. The use of a sample-barcoded 5' primer and a J-beta primer mix characterized a second PCR of roughly 6 to 11 cycles. TCRdb re-called the 5' RACE reads through MiXCR, storing one row per CDR3 protein. The sample has roughly 1 million distinct CDR3 sequences; under 30% are singletons. These data are also associated with another study on T cells of mothers and their children.

The sequencing input was blood. Receptor source: a girl aged 2-10 years in good health.

Notes on this clonotype: This may be a read error: a much more frequent sequence differs by one nucleotide. The chain links TRBV2 to TRBJ1-5; 8 bases fit TRBD1. This CDR3 region has 14 residues. Germline V CDR1 and CDR2: SNHLY, FYNNEI. Trimming at V came to 3 bases and at J to 9 bases, leaving 7 bases not matched to a gene. CDR3 sequence reads: CASSEGQEHRPQHF. The CDR3 bases are TGTGCCAGCAGTGAGGGACAGGAACATCGGCCCCAGCATTTT.

This clonotype was seen a handful of times. V gene TRBV7-2 combines with J gene TRBJ1-1; D is ambiguous. The V end lost 2 bases, the J end lost 11 bases, and 18 bases lay between the germline ends. Germline V gene data show CDR1 as SGHTA and CDR2 as FQGNSA. The CDR3 loop spans 14 amino acids. The DNA for the CDR3 is TGTGCCAGCAGCTTATGGCAGTTTCCTCTAAAGGCTTTCTTT. Translation: CASSLWQFPLKAFF.

In its sample, this clonotype was seen a few times. V is TRBV14 and J is TRBJ1-2; the D is unclear. CDR1 is SGHDN, CDR2 FVKESK, per germline. The CDR3 sequence is 13 residues long. The ends were cut back, 6 bases at V and 3 bases at J, with 11 bases in the middle. The CDR3 sequence: CASRDQTDYGYTF. Written as DNA, the CDR3 is TGTGCCAGCAGAGATCAGACCGACTATGGCTACACCTTC.

The chain joins TRBV10-2 to TRBJ1-1, with D tentatively TRBD1 (5 bases). This CDR3 is built from 14 residues. The V end was cut by 5 bases, the J end by 3 bases, with 13 bases between. From germline, CDR1 is WSHSY and CDR2 SAAADI. The CDR3 DNA follows: TGCGCCAGCAGTCCCAGGGCTGGGGACACTGAAGCTTTCTTT. This translates into CASSPRAGDTEAFF.

This chain uses TRBV29-1 with TRBJ1-4; no definite D call. Germline assignment: CDR1 SQVTM and CDR2 ANQGSEA. Trimming pared 5 bases from V and 14 bases from J, leaving 21 bases between. This CDR3 comprises 13 residues. The CDR3 DNA reads TGCAGCGTTCTGCGTCAAGGAGATTATGGTCTGTTTTTT. Encoded protein: CSVLRQGDYGLFF.

This clonotype was detected a few times. The genes are TRBV15 and TRBJ2-3; D uncertain. Germline CDR1 and CDR2: LNHNV and YYDKDF (reference sequence). The CDR3 totals 14 residues. V lost 0 bases and J 2 bases, leaving 6 bases between the germline ends. The CDR3 nucleotides read TGTGCCACCAGCAGAGATTTGGCCACAGATACGCAGTATTTT. It translates to CATSRDLATDTQYF.

The chain employs TRBV29-1 and TRBJ1-1; D is possibly TRBD1 (6 bases). Germline-derived CDR1 and CDR2 are SQVTM and ANQGSEA. The CDR3 consists of 15 residues. V was trimmed by 0 bases and J by 6 bases, leaving 17 bases between them. The CDR3 nucleotides read TGCAGCGTTGAAGATCTGACAGGAGGCTTTCCTGAAGCTTTCTTT. Amino acids: CSVEDLTGGFPEAFF.

This rearrangement joins TRBV25-1 to TRBJ2-7, with D possibly being TRBD2 (7 bases). Germline values: CDR1 MGHDK, CDR2 SYGVNS. The CDR3 has 9 amino acids. V was trimmed by 6 bases and J by 13 bases, leaving 10 bases between them. CDR3 nucleotides: TGTGCCAGCAGCGGGGGGCCCTACTTC. Amino acid sequence: CASSGGPYF.

This clonotype was counted only a few times. The chain combines TRBV3-1 with TRBJ2-3; D ambiguous. Trimming removed 4 bases from V and 4 bases from J, with 12 bases in between. Germline CDR1 reads LGHDT; CDR2 reads YNNKEL (reference sequence). CDR3 size: 14 residues. CDR3 coding DNA: TGTGCCAGCAGCCCCATTCACCACGCAGATACGCAGTATTTT. Its protein is CASSPIHHADTQYF.

The J gene is TRBJ2-2, the V gene TRBV27, with a weak D call TRBD2 (6 bases). Germline V gene lookup returns CDR1 MNHEY and CDR2 SMNVEV (reference sequence). Trimming took 2 bases from V and 3 from J, leaving 13 bases between them. The CDR3 totals 16 residues. The CDR3 sequence is CASSLPGTAYTGELFF. CDR3 in DNA: TGTGCCAGCAGTTTACCAGGGACTGCTTACACCGGGGAGCTGTTTTTT.

This clonotype was seen a few times. The V and J genes are TRBV20-1 and TRBJ1-2; 7 bases agree with TRBD1. Germline CDR1 reads DFQATT; CDR2 reads SNEGSKA (reference sequence). This CDR3 has 13 residues. After removal of 1 base from V and 4 bases from J, the junction contained 3 bases not matched to a gene. The CDR3 DNA is TGCAGTGCTAGAGGGACAGGATCCTATGGCTACACCTTC. Protein product: CSARGTGSYGYTF.

The sample holds a few counts of this clonotype. The chain is built from TRBV3-1 and TRBJ1-3; the D gene is possibly TRBD1 (6 bases). CDR3 length: 14 amino acids. V was shortened by 6 bases and J by 7 bases, with 16 bases between the two germline ends. Germline V gives CDR1 LGHDT, CDR2 YNNKEL (reference sequence). For the CDR3, the DNA is TGTGCCAGCAGTCCCAATACAGGGCGGAACACCATATATTTT. Translating it yields CASSPNTGRNTIYF.

CDR3 amino acids: CASSLGTSGFFTGELFF. CDR3 nucleotides: TGTGCCAGCAGCTTAGGGACTAGCGGGTTTTTCACCGGGGAGCTGTTTTTT. The chain is built from TRBV7-6 and TRBJ2-2; the match to TRBD2 covers 11 bases. CDR1 is SGHVS, CDR2 FNYEAQ, per germline. This CDR3 comprises 17 residues. V lost 1 base to trimming and J lost 4 bases; unmatched junction nucleotides: 5. The entire variable domain, with the rest obtained from reference TRBV7-6 and TRBJ2-2, is as follows: GAGVSQSPRYKVTKRGQDVALRCDPISGHVSLYWYRQALGQGPEFLTYFNYEAQQDKSGLPNDRFSAERPEGSISTLTIQRTEQRDSAMYRCASSLGTSGFFTGELFFGEGSRLTVL.

The J gene is TRBJ1-5, the V gene TRBV19; the D gene is possibly TRBD1 (6 bases). Germline V CDR1 and CDR2: LNHDA, SQIVND (reference sequence). V lost 10 bases, J lost 3 bases, and 19 bases lay in between. This CDR3 is 15 amino acids long. The CDR3 region is CATWGGPWDNQPQHF. CDR3 coding DNA: TGTGCCACCTGGGGGGGGCCATGGGACAATCAGCCCCAGCATTTT.

A few counts support this clonotype. V and J are TRBV4-3 and TRBJ2-1; 9 bases map to TRBD2. Germline loops: CDR1 LGHNA, CDR2 YSLEER. The length of the CDR3 is 14 residues. V trimming: 0 bases; J trimming: 12 bases; junction bases outside the gene matches: 6. CDR3 sequence (DNA): TGCGCCAGCAGCCAAGAATGGAGAGCGGGGGGGCAGTTCTTC. This codes for CASSQEWRAGGQFF.

The sample holds a few counts of this clonotype. A read error may account for a junction end that differs from germline. The J gene is TRBJ2-5, the V gene TRBV29-1; TRBD1 agrees at 10 bases. The length of the CDR3 is 15 residues. Germline V gene data show CDR1 as SQVTM and CDR2 as ANQGSEA. In nucleotides, the CDR3 is TGCAGCGTTAAAGGCGGGACAGGGGCCCAAGAGATCCAGTACTTC. Amino acids: CSVKGGTGAQEIQYF.

This clonotype occurred a few times. This chain links TRBV12-3 or TRBV12-4 with TRBJ2-5; 10 nucleotides match TRBD1. CDR3 size: 14 residues. V shed 9 bases and J 4 bases; nucleotides not matched to a gene: 8. CDR3 bases: TGTGCCAGTAGGGGACAGGGGAGAGTAGAGACCCAGTACTTC. It specifies CASRGQGRVETQYF.

The chain combines TRBV12-3 or TRBV12-4 with TRBJ2-5; no clear D gene. The J call is doubtful: the DNA matches TRBJ2-1 better. The CDR3 has 13 residues. CDR3 DNA sequence: TGTGCCAGCGGTCCTAATAACTACAATGAGCAGTTCTTC. Translating gives CASGPNNYNEQFF.

In this sample, this clonotype turned up a few times. V usage is TRBV12-3 or TRBV12-4 and J usage is TRBJ2-5, with 9 bases lining up with TRBD1. The J call is uncertain, as TRBJ2-1 better fits the DNA end. The CDR3 covers 14 residues. In nucleotides, the CDR3 is TGTGCCAGCAGCCGGGACAGGGTTGGGGATGAGCAGTTCTTC. Translation gives CASSRDRVGDEQFF.

V and J are TRBV19 and TRBJ2-5; TRBD1 might be the D (6 bases). Trimming removed 4 bases from V and 5 bases from J, with 14 bases in between. CDR1 is LNHDA, CDR2 SQIVND, per germline (reference sequence). CDR3 size: 14 residues. This CDR3 reads CASSRLQGGETQYF. CDR3 in DNA: TGTGCCAGTAGTAGACTACAGGGTGGGGAGACCCAGTACTTC.

This clonotype was detected only a few times. The J gene is TRBJ2-5, the V gene TRBV20-1; D remains unclear. The assigned J gene may be wrong: the sequence end matches TRBJ2-7 better. This CDR3 has 13 amino acids. CDR1 is DFQATT and CDR2 is SNEGSKA in the germline V gene (reference sequence). The CDR3 protein is CSARGASSYEQYF. CDR3 DNA: TGCAGTGCTAGAGGTGCCAGCTCCTACGAGCAGTACTTC.

Only a few counts were recorded for this clonotype. The rearrangement links TRBV7-9 to TRBJ2-1; tentatively, D is TRBD2 (5 bases). This CDR3 has 13 amino acids. V was trimmed by 1 base and J by 15 bases, leaving 16 bases between them. Germline values: CDR1 SEHNR, CDR2 FQNEAQ (reference sequence). CDR3 amino acids: CASSLGGQTYRFF. The CDR3 DNA reads as TGTGCCAGCAGCTTAGGCGGGCAGACGTATCGGTTCTTC.

This clonotype was detected a few times. The CDR3 protein is CSVNRVGGNTEAFF. The CDR3 DNA is TGCAGCGTTAACCGAGTTGGGGGGAACACTGAAGCTTTCTTT. The V and J genes are TRBV29-1 and TRBJ1-1, with D tentatively TRBD1 (5 bases). CDR1 is SQVTM, CDR2 ANQGSEA, per germline. The CDR3 spans 14 residues. V lost 5 bases and J 1 base, leaving 14 bases between the germline ends.

V is TRBV12-3 or TRBV12-4 and J is TRBJ1-1; D gene unclear. The CDR3 contains 12 residues. The germline V and J ends were trimmed by 6 bases and 9 bases, with 14 bases remaining between them. CDR3 in amino acids: CASRTDGDKAFF. The CDR3 DNA reads TGTGCCAGCAGAACGGACGGCGATAAAGCTTTCTTT.